Listed below are T cell receptor beta chains from one sample, sequenced in a study of T cells in Graves' hyperthyroidism and ophthalmopathy. TCRdb re-analysed the multiplex PCR reads in MiXCR, keeping a single row per CDR3 protein. Of 700,000 to 950,000 distinct CDR3 sequences detected, around 40% appear once; the ten largest clones hold roughly 30%. The sequencing sample was made of blood. The receptor source for this set is a woman aged 35 to 49 with Graves' hyperthyroidism. Both conserved end residues are part of each CDR3. The D gene is left open where the match is weak. Clone size is not always given. Where it is, it says once, few, many or a class for expanded clones.

J gene | clone size | V gene | CDR3 length | D gene | CDR3 DNA | CDR3 protein
TRBJ2-5 | many | TRBV12-3/TRBV12-4 | 14 | - | TGTGCCAGCAGTGCCCCTTGGCCTGAAGAGACCCAGTACTTC | CASSAPWPEETQYF
TRBJ2-7 | many | TRBV20-1 | 14 | TRBD1 | TGCAGTGCTAGAGGGCTGGGGGACAGCTACGAGCAGTACTTC | CSARGLGDSYEQYF
TRBJ2-2 | few | TRBV6-1 | 15 | - | TGTGCCAGCCTGGGAAAGGACAGCTACACCGGGGAGCTGTTTTTT | CASLGKDSYTGELFF
TRBJ1-5 | - | TRBV6-1 | 15 | - | TGTGCCAGCTCACCAACCCCAGGGATGAATCAGCCCCAGCATTTT | CASSPTPGMNQPQHF
TRBJ1-1 | many | TRBV19 | 15 | - | TGTGCCAGTCAAGGTCAGGGGTTGGCAGAAACTGAAGCTTTCTTT | CASQGQGLAETEAFF
TRBJ1-2 | many | TRBV7-2 | 15 | - | TGTGCCAGCAGCAGAGTGGGGGCGCGAGACTATGGCTACACCTTC | CASSRVGARDYGYTF
TRBJ1-1 | - | TRBV6-5 | 15 | TRBD1 | TGTGCCAGCAGGCCCTTGGACAGGGGCGAAACTGAAGCTTTCTTT | CASRPLDRGETEAFF
TRBJ2-1 | - | TRBV7-6 | 15 | TRBD1 | TGTGCCAGCAGCGTCCCGGGACAGGGGTACAATGAGCAGTTCTTC | CASSVPGQGYNEQFF
TRBJ2-2 | - | TRBV4-3 | 16 | - | TGCGCCAGCAGCCAAGAGCCTAGCTTTACCACCGGGGAGCTGTTTTTT | CASSQEPSFTTGELFF
TRBJ2-3 | medium-sized | TRBV9 | 15 | - | TGTGCCAGCAGCGTAGAAAGGACTAGCACAGATACGCAGTATTTT | CASSVERTSTDTQYF
TRBJ1-2 | few | TRBV6-6 | 14 | - | TGTGCCAGCAGTTACGTTGACTGGAGCTATGGCTACACCTTC | CASSYVDWSYGYTF
TRBJ2-5 | - | TRBV20-1 | 16 | TRBD2 | TGCAGTGCTATGGGGCTAGCGGGGACCGACCGGGAGACCCAGTACTTC | CSAMGLAGTDRETQYF
TRBJ1-2 | - | TRBV20-1 | 13 | TRBD1 | TGCAGTGCTAGGAGGGGGACAGTCTATGGCTACACCTTC | CSARRGTVYGYTF
TRBJ1-6 | many | TRBV13 | 16 | - | TGTGCCAGCAGCCCGAGAGGGAGCTCCTATAATTCACCCCTCCACTTT | CASSPRGSSYNSPLHF
TRBJ2-7 | - | TRBV12-3/TRBV12-4 | 15 | - | TGTGCCAGCAAGGTAGGGGAACTACCCTACTACGAGCAGTACTTC | CASKVGELPYYEQYF
TRBJ2-7 | many | TRBV20-1 | 12 | TRBD1 | TGCAGTGCTCGCCCTACAGGGGGCGCGCAGTACTTC | CSARPTGGAQYF
TRBJ1-4 | - | TRBV12-3/TRBV12-4 | 12 | - | TGTGCCAGCAGTTTATGGGGCAAGGGTTTGTTTTTT | CASSLWGKGLFF
TRBJ2-2 | few | TRBV19 | 15 | - | TGTGCCAGTACCAGAGGGCTAGGAACGGCCGGGGAGCTGTTTTTT | CASTRGLGTAGELFF
TRBJ1-6 | many | TRBV6-5 | 15 | TRBD1 | TGTGCCAGCAAGGGACGGGGACAGAGACCCTCACCCCTCCACTTT | CASKGRGQRPSPLHF
TRBJ1-6 | many | TRBV12-3/TRBV12-4 | 14 | TRBD1 | TGTGCCAGCAGGTCCGGGACAGCCAATTCACCCCTCCACTTT | CASRSGTANSPLHF
TRBJ1-6 | - | TRBV4-1 | 17 | - | TGCGCCAGCAGCCAGAGGGAGCCTAGCTCCTATAATTCACCCCTCCACTTT | CASSQREPSSYNSPLHF
TRBJ1-2 | many | TRBV7-9 | 14 | - | TGTGCCAGCAGCTTACCCGTCTTGGATGGTGGCTACACCTTC | CASSLPVLDGGYTF
TRBJ2-7 | - | TRBV9 | 15 | - | TGTGCCAGCAGTTTATCAGGAGACAGCTCCTACGAGCAGTACTTC | CASSLSGDSSYEQYF
TRBJ2-5 | many | TRBV20-1 | 10 | - | TGCAGTGCTAGAGGCGAGGGCCAGTACTTC | CSARGEGQYF
TRBJ1-2 | once | TRBV6-1 | 12 | TRBD1 | TGTGCCAGCACTACAGGGGACTATGGCTACATCTTC | CASTTGDYGYIF
TRBJ1-3 | many | TRBV29-1 | 13 | - | TGCAGCGTATGGACGGACCCTGGAAACACCATATATTTT | CSVWTDPGNTIYF
TRBJ2-7 | - | TRBV6-6 | 16 | TRBD1 | TGTGTCAGCAGGCCCTCTCCCGGGACAGGGCAACACGAGCAGTACTTC | CVSRPSPGTGQHEQYF